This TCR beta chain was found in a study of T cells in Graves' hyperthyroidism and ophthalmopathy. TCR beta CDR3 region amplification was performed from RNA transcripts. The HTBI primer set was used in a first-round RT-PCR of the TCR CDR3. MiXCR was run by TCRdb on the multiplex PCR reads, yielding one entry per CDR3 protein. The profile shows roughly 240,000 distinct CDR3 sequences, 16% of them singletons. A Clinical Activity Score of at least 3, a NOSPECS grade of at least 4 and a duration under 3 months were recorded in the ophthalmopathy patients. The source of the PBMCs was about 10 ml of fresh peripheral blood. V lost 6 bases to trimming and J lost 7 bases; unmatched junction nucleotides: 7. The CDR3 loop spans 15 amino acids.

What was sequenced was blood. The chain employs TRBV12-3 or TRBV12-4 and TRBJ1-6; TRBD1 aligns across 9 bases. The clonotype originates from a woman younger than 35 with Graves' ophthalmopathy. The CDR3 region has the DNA TGTGCCAGCAGCCAACAGGGGGCGAAGAATTCACCCCTCCACTTT. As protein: CASSQQGAKNSPLHF.